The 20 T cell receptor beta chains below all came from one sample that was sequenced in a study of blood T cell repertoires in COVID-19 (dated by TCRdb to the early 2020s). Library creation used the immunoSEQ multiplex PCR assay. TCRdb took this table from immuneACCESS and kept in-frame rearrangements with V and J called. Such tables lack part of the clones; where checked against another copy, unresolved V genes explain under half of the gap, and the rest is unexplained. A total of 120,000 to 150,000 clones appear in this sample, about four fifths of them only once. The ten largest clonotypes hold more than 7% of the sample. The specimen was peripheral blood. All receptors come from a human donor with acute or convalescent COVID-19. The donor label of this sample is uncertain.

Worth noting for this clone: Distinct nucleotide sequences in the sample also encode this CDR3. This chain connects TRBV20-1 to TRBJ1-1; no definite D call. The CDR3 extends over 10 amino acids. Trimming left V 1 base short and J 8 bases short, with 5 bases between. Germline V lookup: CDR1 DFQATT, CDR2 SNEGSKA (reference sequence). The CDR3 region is CSARGGEAFF. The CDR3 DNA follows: TGCAGTGCTAGAGGAGGGGAAGCTTTCTTT.

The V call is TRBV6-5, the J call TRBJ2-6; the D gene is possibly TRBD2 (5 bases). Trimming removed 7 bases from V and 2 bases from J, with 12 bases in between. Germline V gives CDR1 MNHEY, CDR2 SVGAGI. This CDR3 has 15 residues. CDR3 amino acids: CASTTAGAGANVLTF. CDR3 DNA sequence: TGTGCCAGCACAACAGCCGGGGCTGGGGCCAACGTCCTGACTTTC.

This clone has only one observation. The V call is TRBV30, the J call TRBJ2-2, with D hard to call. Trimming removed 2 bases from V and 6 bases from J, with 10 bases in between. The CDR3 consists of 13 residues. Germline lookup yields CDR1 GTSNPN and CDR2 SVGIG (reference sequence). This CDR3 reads CAWSPWAPGELFF. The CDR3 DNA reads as TGTGCCTGGAGTCCGTGGGCTCCCGGGGAGCTGTTTTTT.

CDR3 coding DNA: TGTGCCAGCAGTTTAACGGGTCAGCCCCAGCATTTT. It translates to CASSLTGQPQHF. This chain connects TRBV12-3 or TRBV12-4 to TRBJ1-5; D not resolved. V was pared by 2 bases and J by 6 bases, with 5 bases between. CDR3 size: 12 residues.

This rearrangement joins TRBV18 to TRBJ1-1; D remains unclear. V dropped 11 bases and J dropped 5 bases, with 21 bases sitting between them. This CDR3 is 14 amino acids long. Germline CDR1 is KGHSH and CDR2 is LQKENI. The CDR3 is CALSERARGTEAFF. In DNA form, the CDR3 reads TGTGCCCTCTCAGAGCGGGCCCGAGGGACTGAAGCTTTCTTT.

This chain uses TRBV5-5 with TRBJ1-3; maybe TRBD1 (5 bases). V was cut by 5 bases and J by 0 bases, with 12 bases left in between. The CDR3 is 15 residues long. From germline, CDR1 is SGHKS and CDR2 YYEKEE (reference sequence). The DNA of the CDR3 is TGTGCCAGCAGACCTCTAGGGGCCTCTGGAAACACCATATATTTT. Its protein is CASRPLGASGNTIYF.

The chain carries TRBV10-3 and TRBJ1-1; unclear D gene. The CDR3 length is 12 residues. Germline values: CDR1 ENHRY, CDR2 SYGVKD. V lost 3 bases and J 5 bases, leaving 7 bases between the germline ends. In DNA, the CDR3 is TGTGCCATCAGTGAAGAGTCGACTGAAGCTTTCTTT. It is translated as CAISEESTEAFF.

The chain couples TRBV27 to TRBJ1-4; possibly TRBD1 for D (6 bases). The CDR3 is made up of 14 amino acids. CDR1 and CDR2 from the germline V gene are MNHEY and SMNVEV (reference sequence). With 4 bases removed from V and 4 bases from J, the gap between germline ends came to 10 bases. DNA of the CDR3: TGTGCCAGCAGTTGGACAGATCGTAATGAAAAACTGTTTTTT. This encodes CASSWTDRNEKLFF.

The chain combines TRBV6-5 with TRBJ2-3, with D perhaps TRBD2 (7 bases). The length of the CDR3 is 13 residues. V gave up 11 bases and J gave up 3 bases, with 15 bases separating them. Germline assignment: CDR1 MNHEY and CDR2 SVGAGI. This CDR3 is CAHRGGATDTQYF. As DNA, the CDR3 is TGTGCCCACCGTGGGGGGGCAACAGATACGCAGTATTTT.

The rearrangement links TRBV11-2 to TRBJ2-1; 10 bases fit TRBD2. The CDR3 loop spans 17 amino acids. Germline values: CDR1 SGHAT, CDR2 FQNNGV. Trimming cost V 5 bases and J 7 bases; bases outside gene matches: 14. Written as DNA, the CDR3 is TGTGCCAGCAGCAACAGACCTAGCGGGGGCCTGGGGAATGAGCAGTTCTTC. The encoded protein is CASSNRPSGGLGNEQFF.

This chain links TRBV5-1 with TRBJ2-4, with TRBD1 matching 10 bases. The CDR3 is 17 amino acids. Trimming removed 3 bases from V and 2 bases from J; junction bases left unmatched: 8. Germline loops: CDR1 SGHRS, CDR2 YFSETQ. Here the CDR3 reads CASSSSGTGVTKNIQYF. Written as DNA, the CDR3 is TGCGCCAGCAGCTCATCCGGGACAGGGGTAACCAAAAACATTCAGTACTTC. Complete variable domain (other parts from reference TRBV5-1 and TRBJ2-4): KAGVTQTPRYLIKTRGQQVTLSCSPISGHRSVSWYQQTPGQGLQFLFEYFSETQRNKGNFPGRFSGRQFSNSRSEMNVSTLELGDSALYLCASSSSGTGVTKNIQYFGAGTRLSVL.

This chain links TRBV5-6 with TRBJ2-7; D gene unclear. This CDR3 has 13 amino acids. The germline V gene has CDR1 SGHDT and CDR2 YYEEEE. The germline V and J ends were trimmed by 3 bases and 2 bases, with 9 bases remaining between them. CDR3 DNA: TGTGCCAGCAGCTCTTGGCTTACCTACGAGCAGTACGTC. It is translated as CASSSWLTYEQYV.

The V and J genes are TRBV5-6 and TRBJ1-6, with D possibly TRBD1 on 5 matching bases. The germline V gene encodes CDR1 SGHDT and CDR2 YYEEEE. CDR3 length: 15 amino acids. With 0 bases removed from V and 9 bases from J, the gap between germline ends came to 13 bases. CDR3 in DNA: TGTGCCAGCAGCTTGGATACGGGGGATAGTTCACCCCTCCACTTT. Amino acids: CASSLDTGDSSPLHF.

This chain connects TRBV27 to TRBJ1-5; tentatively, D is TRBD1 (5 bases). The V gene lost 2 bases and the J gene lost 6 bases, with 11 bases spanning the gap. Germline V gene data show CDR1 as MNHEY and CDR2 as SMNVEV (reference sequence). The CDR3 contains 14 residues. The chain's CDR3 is CASSLNGGGQPQHF. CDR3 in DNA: TGTGCCAGCAGTTTAAACGGGGGAGGTCAGCCCCAGCATTTT.

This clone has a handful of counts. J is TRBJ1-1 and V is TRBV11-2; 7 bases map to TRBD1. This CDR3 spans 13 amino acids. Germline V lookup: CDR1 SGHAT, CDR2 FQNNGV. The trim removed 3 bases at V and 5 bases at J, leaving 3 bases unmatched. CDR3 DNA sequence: TGTGCCAGCAGCTTCCAGGGACAGACTGAAGCTTTCTTT. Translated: CASSFQGQTEAFF.

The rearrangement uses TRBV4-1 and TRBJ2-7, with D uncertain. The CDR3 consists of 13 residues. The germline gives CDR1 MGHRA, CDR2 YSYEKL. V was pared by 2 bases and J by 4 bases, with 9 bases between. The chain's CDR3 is CASSQLILYEQYF. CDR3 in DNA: TGCGCCAGCAGCCAATTAATTCTTTACGAGCAGTACTTC.

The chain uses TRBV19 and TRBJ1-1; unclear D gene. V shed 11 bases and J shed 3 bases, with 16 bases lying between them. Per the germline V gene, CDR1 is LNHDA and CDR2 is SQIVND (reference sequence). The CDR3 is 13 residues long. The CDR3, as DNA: TGTGCCTCCCTAGGCCGGGAGTACACTGAAGCTTTCTTT. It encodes CASLGREYTEAFF.

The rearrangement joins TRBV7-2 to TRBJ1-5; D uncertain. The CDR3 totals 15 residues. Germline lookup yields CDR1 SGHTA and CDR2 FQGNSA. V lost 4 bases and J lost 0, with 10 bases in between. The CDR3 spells CASSSRQNSNQPQHF. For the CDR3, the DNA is TGTGCCAGCAGCTCCAGACAAAATAGCAATCAGCCCCAGCATTTT.

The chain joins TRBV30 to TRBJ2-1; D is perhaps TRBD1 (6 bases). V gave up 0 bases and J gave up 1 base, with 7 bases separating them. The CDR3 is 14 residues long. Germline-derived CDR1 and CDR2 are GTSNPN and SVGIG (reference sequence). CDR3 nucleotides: TGTGCCTGGAGTGTAGACAGGTCCTACAATGAGCAGTTCTTC. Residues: CAWSVDRSYNEQFF. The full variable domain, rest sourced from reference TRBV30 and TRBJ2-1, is SQTIHQWPATLVQPVGSPLSLECTVEGTSNPNLYWYRQAAGRGLQLLFYSVGIGQISSEVPQNLSASRPQDRQFILSSKKLLLSDSGFYLCAWSVDRSYNEQFFGPGTRLTVL.

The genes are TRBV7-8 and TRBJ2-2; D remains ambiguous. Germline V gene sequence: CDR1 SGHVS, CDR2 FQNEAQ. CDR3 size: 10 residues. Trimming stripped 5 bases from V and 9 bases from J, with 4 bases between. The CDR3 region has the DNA TGTGCCAGCAGCCCTCGGGAGCTGTTTTTT. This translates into CASSPRELFF.